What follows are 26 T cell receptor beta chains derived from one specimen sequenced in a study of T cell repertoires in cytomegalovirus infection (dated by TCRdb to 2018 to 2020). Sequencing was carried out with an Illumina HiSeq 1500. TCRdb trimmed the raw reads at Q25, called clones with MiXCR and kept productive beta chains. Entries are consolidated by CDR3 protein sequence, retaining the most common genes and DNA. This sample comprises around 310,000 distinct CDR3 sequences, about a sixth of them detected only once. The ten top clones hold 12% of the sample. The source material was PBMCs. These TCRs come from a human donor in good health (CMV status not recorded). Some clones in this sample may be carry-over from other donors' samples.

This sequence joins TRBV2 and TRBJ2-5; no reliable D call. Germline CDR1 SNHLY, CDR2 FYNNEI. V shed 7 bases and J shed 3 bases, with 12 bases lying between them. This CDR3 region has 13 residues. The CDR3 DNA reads TGTGCCAGCAAGGGCAGCTGGGAAGAGACCCAGTACTTC. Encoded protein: CASKGSWEETQYF.

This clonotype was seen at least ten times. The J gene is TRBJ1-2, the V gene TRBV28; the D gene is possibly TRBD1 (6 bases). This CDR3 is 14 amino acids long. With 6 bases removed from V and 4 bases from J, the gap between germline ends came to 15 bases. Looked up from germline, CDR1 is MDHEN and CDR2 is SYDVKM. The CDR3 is CASSRGQLAYGYTF. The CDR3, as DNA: TGTGCCAGCAGCCGTGGACAGTTGGCCTATGGCTACACCTTC.

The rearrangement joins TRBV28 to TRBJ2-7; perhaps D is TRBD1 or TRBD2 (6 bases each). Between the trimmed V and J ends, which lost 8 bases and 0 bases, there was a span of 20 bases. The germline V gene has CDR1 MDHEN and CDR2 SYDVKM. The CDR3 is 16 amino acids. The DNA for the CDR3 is TGTGCCAGCCAGGGGTCGGGGGTGGCCCTCTCCTACGAGCAGTACTTC. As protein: CASQGSGVALSYEQYF.

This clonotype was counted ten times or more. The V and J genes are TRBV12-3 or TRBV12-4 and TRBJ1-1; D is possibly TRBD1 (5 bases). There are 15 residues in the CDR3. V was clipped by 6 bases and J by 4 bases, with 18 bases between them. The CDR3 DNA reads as TGTGCCAGCAGGAGACAGACCCTAACCCCCACTGAAGCTTTCTTT. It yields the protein CASRRQTLTPTEAFF.

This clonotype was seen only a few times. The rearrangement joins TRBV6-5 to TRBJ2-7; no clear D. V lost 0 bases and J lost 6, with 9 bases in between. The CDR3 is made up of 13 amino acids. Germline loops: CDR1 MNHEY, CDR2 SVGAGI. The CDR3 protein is CASSYSVGLEQYF. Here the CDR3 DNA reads TGTGCCAGCAGTTACTCCGTTGGGCTCGAGCAGTACTTC.

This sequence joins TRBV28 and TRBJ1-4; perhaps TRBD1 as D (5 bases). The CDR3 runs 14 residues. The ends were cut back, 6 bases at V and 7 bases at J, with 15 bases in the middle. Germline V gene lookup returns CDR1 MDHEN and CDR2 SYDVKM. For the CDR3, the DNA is TGTGCCAGCAGCTCAGGGACCCGAGGTGAAAAACTGTTTTTT. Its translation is CASSSGTRGEKLFF.

The CDR3 spells CASRPPRGTDTQYF. The CDR3 DNA is TGTGCCAGCAGACCCCCGAGGGGCACAGATACGCAGTATTTT. The J gene is TRBJ2-3, the V gene TRBV6-2 or TRBV6-3; D is perhaps TRBD2 (5 bases). Germline CDR1 MNHEY, CDR2 SVGEGT. The CDR3 loop spans 14 amino acids. The V end lost 6 bases, the J end lost 1 base, and 11 bases lay between the germline ends.

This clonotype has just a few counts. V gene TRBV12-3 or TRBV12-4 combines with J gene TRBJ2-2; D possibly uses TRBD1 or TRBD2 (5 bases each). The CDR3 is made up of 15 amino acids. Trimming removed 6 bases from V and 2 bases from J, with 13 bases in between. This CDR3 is CASRVRGANTGELFF. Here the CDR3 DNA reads TGTGCCAGCAGAGTCAGAGGGGCAAACACCGGGGAGCTGTTTTTT.

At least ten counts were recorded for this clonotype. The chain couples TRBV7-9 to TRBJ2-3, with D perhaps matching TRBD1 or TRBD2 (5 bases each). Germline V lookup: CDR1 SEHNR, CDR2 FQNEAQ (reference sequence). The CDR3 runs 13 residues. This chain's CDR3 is CAGSEGSTDTQYF. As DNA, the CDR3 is TGTGCGGGATCCGAGGGGAGTACAGATACGCAGTATTTT. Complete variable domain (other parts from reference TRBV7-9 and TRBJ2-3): DTGVSQNPRHKITKRGQNVTFRCDPISEHNRLYWYRQTLGQGPEFLTYFQNEAQLEKSRLLSDRFSAERPKGSFSTLEIQRTEQGDSAMYLCAGSEGSTDTQYFGPGTRLTVL.

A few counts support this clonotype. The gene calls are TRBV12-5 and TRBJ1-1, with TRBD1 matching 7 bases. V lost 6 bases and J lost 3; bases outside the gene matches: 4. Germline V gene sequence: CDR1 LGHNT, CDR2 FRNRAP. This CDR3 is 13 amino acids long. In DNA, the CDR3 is TGTGCTAGTGGACAGGGGTGGGACACTGAAGCTTTCTTT. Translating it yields CASGQGWDTEAFF.

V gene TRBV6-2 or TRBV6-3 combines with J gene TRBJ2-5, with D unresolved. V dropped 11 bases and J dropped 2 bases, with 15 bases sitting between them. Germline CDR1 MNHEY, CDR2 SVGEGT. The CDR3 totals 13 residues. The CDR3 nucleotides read TGTGCCGTCGGGCCGGTAACTCAAGAGACCCAGTACTTC. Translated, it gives CAVGPVTQETQYF.

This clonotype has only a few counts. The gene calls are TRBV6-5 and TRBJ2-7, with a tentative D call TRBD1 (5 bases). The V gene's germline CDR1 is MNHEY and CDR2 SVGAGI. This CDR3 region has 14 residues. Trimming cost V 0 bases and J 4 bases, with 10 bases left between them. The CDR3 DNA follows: TGTGCCAGCAGTTACTCAAGGGGCCAATACGAGCAGTACTTC. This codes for CASSYSRGQYEQYF.

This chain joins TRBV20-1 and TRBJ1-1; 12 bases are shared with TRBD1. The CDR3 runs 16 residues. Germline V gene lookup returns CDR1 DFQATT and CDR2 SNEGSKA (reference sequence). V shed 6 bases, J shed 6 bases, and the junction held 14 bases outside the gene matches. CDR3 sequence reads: CSARRGQGAVSSEAFF. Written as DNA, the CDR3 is TGCAGTGCCAGACGGGGACAGGGGGCTGTATCGTCTGAAGCTTTCTTT.

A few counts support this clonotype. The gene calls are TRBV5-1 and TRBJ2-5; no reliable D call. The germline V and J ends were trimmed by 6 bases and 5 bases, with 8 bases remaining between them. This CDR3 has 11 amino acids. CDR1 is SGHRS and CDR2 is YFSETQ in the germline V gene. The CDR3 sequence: CASTAEETQYF. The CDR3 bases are TGCGCCAGCACCGCCGAGGAGACCCAGTACTTC. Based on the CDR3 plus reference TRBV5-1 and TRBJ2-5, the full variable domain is KAGVTQTPRYLIKTRGQQVTLSCSPISGHRSVSWYQQTPGQGLQFLFEYFSETQRNKGNFPGRFSGRQFSNSRSEMNVSTLELGDSALYLCASTAEETQYFGPGTRLLVL.

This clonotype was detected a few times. The CDR3 region has the DNA TGTGCCACCAGCAGAGATCTTGATAGCCTCCACAATGAGCAGTTCTTC. Translation gives CATSRDLDSLHNEQFF. The chain carries TRBV15 and TRBJ2-1; D is ambiguous. The CDR3 loop spans 16 amino acids. The V gene lost 0 bases and the J gene lost 5 bases, with 14 bases spanning the gap. Germline assignment: CDR1 LNHNV and CDR2 YYDKDF (reference sequence).

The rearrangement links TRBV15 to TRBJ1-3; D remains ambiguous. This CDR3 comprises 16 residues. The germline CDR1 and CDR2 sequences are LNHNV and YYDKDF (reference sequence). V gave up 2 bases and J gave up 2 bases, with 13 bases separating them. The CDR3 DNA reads TGTGCCACCAGCAGATCCACGAGTGGGCCTGGAAACACCATATATTTT. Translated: CATSRSTSGPGNTIYF.

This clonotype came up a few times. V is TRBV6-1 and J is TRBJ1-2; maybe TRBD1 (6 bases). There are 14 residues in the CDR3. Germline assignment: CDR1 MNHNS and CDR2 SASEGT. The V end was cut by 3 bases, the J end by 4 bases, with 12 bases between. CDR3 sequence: CASSDGGAVYGYTF. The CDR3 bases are TGTGCCAGCAGTGATGGGGGCGCGGTCTATGGCTACACCTTC.

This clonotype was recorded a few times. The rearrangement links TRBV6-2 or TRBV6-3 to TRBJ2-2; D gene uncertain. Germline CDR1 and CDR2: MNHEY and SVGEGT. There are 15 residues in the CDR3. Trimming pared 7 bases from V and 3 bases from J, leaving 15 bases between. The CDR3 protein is CASNDMLTDTGELFF. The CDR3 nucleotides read TGTGCCAGCAACGACATGTTAACCGACACCGGGGAGCTGTTTTTT.

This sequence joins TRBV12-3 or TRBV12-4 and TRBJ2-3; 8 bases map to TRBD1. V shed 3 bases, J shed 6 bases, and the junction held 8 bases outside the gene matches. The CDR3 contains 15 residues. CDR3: CASSLRGQATDTQYF. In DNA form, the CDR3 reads TGTGCCAGCAGTTTGAGGGGACAGGCGACGGATACGCAGTATTTT.

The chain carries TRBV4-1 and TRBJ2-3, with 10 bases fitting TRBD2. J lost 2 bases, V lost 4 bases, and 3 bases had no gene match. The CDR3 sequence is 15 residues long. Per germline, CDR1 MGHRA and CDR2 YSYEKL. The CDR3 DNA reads TGCGCCAGCAGCCGGCTAGCGGGGGTCACAGATACGCAGTATTTT. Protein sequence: CASSRLAGVTDTQYF.

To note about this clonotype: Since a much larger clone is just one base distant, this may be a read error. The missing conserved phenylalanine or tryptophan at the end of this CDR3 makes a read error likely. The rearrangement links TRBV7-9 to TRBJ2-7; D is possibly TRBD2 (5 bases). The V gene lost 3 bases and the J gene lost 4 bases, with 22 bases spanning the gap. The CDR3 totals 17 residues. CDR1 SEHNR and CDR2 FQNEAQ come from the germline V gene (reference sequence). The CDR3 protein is CASSFFRGSAEPYEQYS. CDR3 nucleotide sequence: TGTGCCAGCAGCTTCTTTCGGGGTAGCGCGGAACCTTACGAGCAGTACTCC.

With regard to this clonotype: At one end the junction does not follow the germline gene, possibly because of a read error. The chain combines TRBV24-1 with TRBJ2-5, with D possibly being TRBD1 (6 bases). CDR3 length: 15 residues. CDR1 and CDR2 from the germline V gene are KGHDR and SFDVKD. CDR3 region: CATTVTGRCQETQYF. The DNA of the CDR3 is TGTGCAACCACGGTTACAGGGCGCTGCCAAGAGACCCAGTACTTC.

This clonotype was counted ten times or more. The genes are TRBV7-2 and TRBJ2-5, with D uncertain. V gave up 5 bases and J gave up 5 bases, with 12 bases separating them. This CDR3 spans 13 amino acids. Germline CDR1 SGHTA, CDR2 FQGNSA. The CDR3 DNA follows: TGTGCCAGCAGCCCAGAAAGGGCTGAGACCCAGTACTTC. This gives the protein CASSPERAETQYF.

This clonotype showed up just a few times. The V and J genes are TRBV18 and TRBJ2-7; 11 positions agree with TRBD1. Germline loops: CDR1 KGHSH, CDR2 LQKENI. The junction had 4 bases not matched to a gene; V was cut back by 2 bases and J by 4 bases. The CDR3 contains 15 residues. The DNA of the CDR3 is TGTGCCAGCTCACCAGGACAGGGGGCTAGGTACGAGCAGTACTTC. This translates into CASSPGQGARYEQYF.

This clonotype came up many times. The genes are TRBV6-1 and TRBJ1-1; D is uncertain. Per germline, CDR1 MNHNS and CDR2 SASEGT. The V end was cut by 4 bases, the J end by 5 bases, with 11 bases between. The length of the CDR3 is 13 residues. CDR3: CASSADWATEAFF. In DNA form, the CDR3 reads TGTGCCAGCAGTGCCGACTGGGCGACTGAAGCTTTCTTT.

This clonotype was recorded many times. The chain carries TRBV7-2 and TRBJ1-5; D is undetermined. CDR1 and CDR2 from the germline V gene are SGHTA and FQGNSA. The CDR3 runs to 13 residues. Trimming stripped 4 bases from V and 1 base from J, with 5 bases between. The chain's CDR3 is CASSSWSNQPQHF. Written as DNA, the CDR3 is TGTGCCAGCAGCTCTTGGAGCAATCAGCCCCAGCATTTT. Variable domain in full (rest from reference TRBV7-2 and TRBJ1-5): GAGVSQSPSNKVTEKGKDVELRCDPISGHTALYWYRQSLGQGLEFLIYFQGNSAPDKSGLPSDRFSAERTGGSVSTLTIQRTQQEDSAVYLCASSSWSNQPQHFGDGTRLSIL.